The rows below give T cell receptor beta chains drawn from one sample of a study of Graves' ophthalmopathy and Graves' hyperthyroidism. MiXCR was run by TCRdb on the multiplex PCR reads, yielding one entry per CDR3 protein. The data show approximately 210,000 distinct CDR3 sequences, 25% to 30% seen once. The sequenced sample was peripheral blood. These receptors were collected from a man aged 45 to 65 with Graves' ophthalmopathy. Each CDR3 is given with its conserved first and last residue. Fields, in order: clone size, J gene, D gene, V gene, CDR3 DNA, CDR3 protein. The D gene is left open where the match is weak. Size values are once, few and many counts, or a class for expanded clones, and some rows have none.

>many|TRBJ2-7|TRBD1|TRBV29-1
TGCAGCGTTAAGACAGGGCGTTCCTACGAGCAGTACTTC
CSVKTGRSYEQYF
>many|TRBJ2-5|TRBD2|TRBV11-2
TGTGCCAGCAGGATTAGCGGGAGATGGGAGACCCAGTACTTC
CASRISGRWETQYF
>.|TRBJ2-7|.|TRBV6-1
TGTGCCAGCAGTGCGAACTGGGACGTCTCCTACGAGCAGTACTTC
CASSANWDVSYEQYF
>many|TRBJ2-5|TRBD2|TRBV5-1
TGCGCCAGCAGCTTGAGCCCCGGACTAGCGGGAGTTTCGGAGACCCAGTACTTC
CASSLSPGLAGVSETQYF
>many|TRBJ1-5|.|TRBV28
TGTGCCAGCATCAACCAGGGTCGCAATCAGCCCCAGCATTTT
CASINQGRNQPQHF
>many|TRBJ1-2|.|TRBV20-1
TGCAGTGCCGGGACAATTTATGGCTACACCTTC
CSAGTIYGYTF
>many|TRBJ2-2|TRBD1|TRBV27
TGTGCCAGCAGTATCTTCCTGGGACAGGGGGACACCGGGGAGCTGTTTTTT
CASSIFLGQGDTGELFF
>many|TRBJ2-7|.|TRBV11-1
TGTGCCAGCAGCTCCCGATTACCCGACAAGGGGTCCTACGAGCAGTACTTC
CASSSRLPDKGSYEQYF
>.|TRBJ1-5|.|TRBV27
TGTGCCAGCAGTTGGAGCGGGGGAGGCAATCAGCCCCAGCATTTT
CASSWSGGGNQPQHF
>many|TRBJ2-7|.|TRBV11-1
TGTGCCAGCAGCCACCGGGACAAGCTTCCTTACGAGCAGTACTTC
CASSHRDKLPYEQYF
>many|TRBJ2-2|TRBD1|TRBV5-1
TGCGCCAGCAGCTTGGACGGGACAGGAACCGGGGAGCTGTTTTTT
CASSLDGTGTGELFF
>.|TRBJ2-5|TRBD1|TRBV30
TGTGCCTGGAGTCAGGGGGTAGAGACCCAGTACTTC
CAWSQGVETQYF
>many|TRBJ2-5|.|TRBV28
TGTGCCAGCAGGAGGGAAGAGACCCAGTACTTC
CASRREETQYF
>many|TRBJ2-2|TRBD2|TRBV5-1
TGCGCCAGCAGCTTGAGCGGGAGAGGGTACACCGGGGAGCTGTTTTTT
CASSLSGRGYTGELFF
>.|TRBJ1-3|.|TRBV12-3/TRBV12-4
TGTGCCAGCAGCGAAACAGGGTCTTCTGGAAACACCATATATTTT
CASSETGSSGNTIYF
>many|TRBJ2-5|.|TRBV7-8
TGTGCCAGCAGCTCACATGGGGGGAAACAAGAGACCCAGTACTTC
CASSSHGGKQETQYF
>.|TRBJ2-7|TRBD2|TRBV19
TGTGCCAGTAGTATGGGACTAGCGGGAGGTACCTACGAGCAGTACTTC
CASSMGLAGGTYEQYF
>many|TRBJ2-3|.|TRBV27
TGTGCCAGCAGTCTCAACCCGGAGTTCACAGATACGCAGTATTTT
CASSLNPEFTDTQYF
>.|TRBJ2-7|TRBD2|TRBV6-5
TGTGCCAGCAGTTACGGGCTTCGGCTAGCGGGGGCCTACGAGCAGTACTTC
CASSYGLRLAGAYEQYF
>.|TRBJ1-2|.|TRBV12-3/TRBV12-4
TGTGCCAGCAGTTTGCAGGGAGGTGGCTACACCTTC
CASSLQGGGYTF
>.|TRBJ1-1|.|TRBV7-9
TGTGCCAGCAGCTTTGGGTCAGGGAACACTGAAGCTTTCTTT
CASSFGSGNTEAFF
>.|TRBJ2-7|TRBD1|TRBV6-1
TGTGCCAGCAGCCCAAGACAGGGGGCTAGGGAGCAGTACTTC
CASSPRQGAREQYF
>.|TRBJ2-7|TRBD2|TRBV27
TGTGCCAGCAGCCCGACTAGCGGGGCCAACTACGAGCAGTACTTC
CASSPTSGANYEQYF
>.|TRBJ1-1|.|TRBV7-2
TGTGCCAGCAGCTTAGTTGCCGGGGACACTGAAGCTTTCTTT
CASSLVAGDTEAFF
>.|TRBJ2-7|TRBD2|TRBV6-1
TGTGCCAGCATGAGGTCGGCGGGAGGGCCCTACGAGCAGTACTTC
CASMRSAGGPYEQYF
>many|TRBJ1-6|.|TRBV20-1
TGCAGTGCTAGGGTCAGGGGATCCTATAATTCACCCCTCCACTTT
CSARVRGSYNSPLHF
>.|TRBJ2-5|TRBD2|TRBV6-1
TGTGCCAGCAGTGACTTACGGGAGGCTTACGGAGAGACCCAGTACTTC
CASSDLREAYGETQYF
>many|TRBJ2-4|.|TRBV20-1
TGCAGTGCTAGAGAAGATGGGTGGGGAGCCAAAAACATTCAGTACTTC
CSAREDGWGAKNIQYF
>many|TRBJ2-7|TRBD2|TRBV13
TGTGCCAGCAGCTTTACTAGCGGGATTGTCGAGCAGTACTTC
CASSFTSGIVEQYF
>.|TRBJ2-5|TRBD2|TRBV6-2/TRBV6-3
TGTGCCGGGTCCTGGACTAGCGGTGAAACCCAGTACTTC
CAGSWTSGETQYF
>.|TRBJ1-1|.|TRBV12-3/TRBV12-4
TGTGCCAGCGATCGGGCACGAGGGACTGAAGCTTTCTTT
CASDRARGTEAFF